This T cell receptor (beta chain) was sequenced during a study of CD8 T cells in ankylosing spondylitis (dated by TCRdb to about 2017). With respect to the entire study: The study set out to find disease-linked TCR variants by profiling T cell receptor beta repertoires in ankylosing spondylitis patients and healthy donors. In total, the full study cohort was made up of some 110 healthy donors and 20 to 25 ankylosing spondylitis patients. Peripheral blood was sampled, and synovial fluid was additionally collected from ankylosing spondylitis patients.

Reading the germline V gene (reference sequence) gives CDR1 MNHNY and CDR2 SVGAGI. The germline V and J ends show losses of 9 bases and 5 bases respectively, and no gene match explains 11 bases of the junction. Taken from cysteine to phenylalanine, the CDR3 has 15 residues. The sequence is cut down to CDR3 DNA, 45 bases in frame from base 1. Overall results and qualifications from the work: According to the report, matched synovial fluid samples from ankylosing spondylitis patients were significantly enriched for the disease-linked clones. A CD8+ phenotype was shown by the disease-linked clones, which were found at relatively low frequencies in peripheral blood. A TCR beta motif made up of several highly homologous amino acid variants appeared to be characteristic of blood from ankylosing spondylitis patients. Some of the motif variants had been reported before in the synovial fluid and blood of reactive arthritis patients, a finding that suggests common disease-initiation mechanisms.

Sequenced on an Illumina MiSeq. Quantitative 5'-RACE with molecular barcodes was the method used to prepare the TCR beta libraries. Turning to the authors' computational methods: A new computational method, built on a probabilistic model of VDJ rearrangement, was used to identify disease-linked TCR variants. TCRdb reran the public reads through fastp at Q25 and MiXCR, keeping productive beta chains. Entries that share a CDR3 protein sequence are merged under the most common genes and DNA. In this record, the V and J calls reflect TCRdb's handling and not the investigators' own analysis. Here the sample has 25,000 to 35,000 distinct CDR3 sequences; around 14% occur a single time. 36% of the sample rests with the top ten. This clonotype was counted between two and nine times. Its antigen remains undetermined. Base qualities are not at hand, and no much larger clone is one base apart.

Sequences were obtained from blood. The V and J genes are TRBV6-6 and TRBJ1-5, with TRBD1 identical over 9 junction bases. This TCR came from a male donor with ankylosing spondylitis or in good health (not recorded which). The nucleotide sequence is TGTGCCAGTCTATCGTGGACAGGGGCGGATCAGCCCCAGCATTTT. This yields the protein CASLSWTGADQPQHF.